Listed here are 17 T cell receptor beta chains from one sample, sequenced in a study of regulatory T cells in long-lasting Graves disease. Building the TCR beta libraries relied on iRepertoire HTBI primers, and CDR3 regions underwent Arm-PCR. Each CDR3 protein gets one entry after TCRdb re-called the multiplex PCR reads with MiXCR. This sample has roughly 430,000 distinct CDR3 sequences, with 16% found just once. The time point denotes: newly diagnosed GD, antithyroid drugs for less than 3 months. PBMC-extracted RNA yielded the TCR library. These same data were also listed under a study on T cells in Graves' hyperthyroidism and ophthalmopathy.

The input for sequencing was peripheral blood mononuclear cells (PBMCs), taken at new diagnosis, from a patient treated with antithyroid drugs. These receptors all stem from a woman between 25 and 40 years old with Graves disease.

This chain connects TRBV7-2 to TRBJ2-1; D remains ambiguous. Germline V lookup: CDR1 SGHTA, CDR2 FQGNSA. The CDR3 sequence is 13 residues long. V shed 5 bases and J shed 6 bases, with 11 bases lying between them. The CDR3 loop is CASSIEWFNEQFF. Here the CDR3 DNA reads TGTGCCAGCAGCATAGAATGGTTCAATGAGCAGTTCTTC.

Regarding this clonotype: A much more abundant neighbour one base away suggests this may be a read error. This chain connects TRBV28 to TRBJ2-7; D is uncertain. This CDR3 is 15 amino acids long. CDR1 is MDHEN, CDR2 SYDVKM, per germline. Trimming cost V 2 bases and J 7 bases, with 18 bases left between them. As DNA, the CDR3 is TGTGCCAGCAGTTTAAACGGAAACGGTTACAATGAGCAGTACTTC. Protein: CASSLNGNGYNEQYF. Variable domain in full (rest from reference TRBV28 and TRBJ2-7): DVKVTQSSRYLVKRTGEKVFLECVQDMDHENMFWYRQDPGLGLRLIYFSYDVKMKEKGDIPEGYSVSREKKERFSLILESASTNQTSMYLCASSLNGNGYNEQYFGPGTRLTVT.

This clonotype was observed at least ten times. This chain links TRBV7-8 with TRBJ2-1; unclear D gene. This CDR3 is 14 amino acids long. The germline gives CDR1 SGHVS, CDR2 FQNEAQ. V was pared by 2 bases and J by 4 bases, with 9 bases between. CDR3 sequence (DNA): TGTGCCAGCAGCTTAACTATGGAGTACAATGAGCAGTTCTTC. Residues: CASSLTMEYNEQFF. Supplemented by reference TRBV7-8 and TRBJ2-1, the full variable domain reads GAGVSQSPRYKVAKRGQDVALRCDPISGHVSLFWYQQALGQGPEFLTYFQNEAQLDKSGLPSDRFFAERPEGSVSTLKIQRTQQEDSAVYLCASSLTMEYNEQFFGPGTRLTVL.

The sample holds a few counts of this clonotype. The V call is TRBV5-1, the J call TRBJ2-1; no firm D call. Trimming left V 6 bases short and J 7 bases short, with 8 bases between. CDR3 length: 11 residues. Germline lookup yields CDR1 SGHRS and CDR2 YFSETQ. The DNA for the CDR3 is TGCGCCAGCAACAGTGTTAATGAGCAGTTCTTC. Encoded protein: CASNSVNEQFF.

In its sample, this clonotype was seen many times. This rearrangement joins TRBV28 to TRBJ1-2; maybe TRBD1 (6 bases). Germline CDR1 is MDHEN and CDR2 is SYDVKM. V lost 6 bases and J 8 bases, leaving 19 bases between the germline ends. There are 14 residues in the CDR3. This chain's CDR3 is CASRQGGDYFGYTF. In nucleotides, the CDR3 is TGTGCCAGCAGACAGGGTGGCGACTATTTCGGCTACACCTTC.

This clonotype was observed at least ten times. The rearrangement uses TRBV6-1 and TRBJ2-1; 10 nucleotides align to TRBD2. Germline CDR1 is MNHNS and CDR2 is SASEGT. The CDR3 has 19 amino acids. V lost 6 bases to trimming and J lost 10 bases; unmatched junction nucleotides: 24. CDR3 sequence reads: CASRGRGRGLAATGWEQFF. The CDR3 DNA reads TGTGCCAGCAGGGGGAGGGGGCGAGGACTAGCGGCCACCGGGTGGGAGCAGTTCTTC.

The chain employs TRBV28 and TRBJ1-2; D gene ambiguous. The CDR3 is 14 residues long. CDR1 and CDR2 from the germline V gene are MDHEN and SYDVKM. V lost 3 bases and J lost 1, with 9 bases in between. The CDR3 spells CASSFSWVNYGYTF. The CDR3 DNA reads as TGTGCCAGCAGTTTTTCATGGGTTAACTATGGCTACACCTTC.

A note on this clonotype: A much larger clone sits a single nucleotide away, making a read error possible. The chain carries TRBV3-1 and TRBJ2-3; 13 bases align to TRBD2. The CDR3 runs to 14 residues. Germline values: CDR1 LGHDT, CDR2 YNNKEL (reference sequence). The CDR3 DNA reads TGTGCCAGTCGGACTAGCGGGGGCACAGATATGCAGTATTTT. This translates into CASRTSGGTDMQYF.

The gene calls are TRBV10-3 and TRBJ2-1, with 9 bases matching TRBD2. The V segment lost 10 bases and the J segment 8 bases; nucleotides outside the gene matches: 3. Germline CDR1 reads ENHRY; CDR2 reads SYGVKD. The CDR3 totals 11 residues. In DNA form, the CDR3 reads TGTGCCAGCGGGAGGGGGCATGAGCAGTTCTTC. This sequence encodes CASGRGHEQFF.

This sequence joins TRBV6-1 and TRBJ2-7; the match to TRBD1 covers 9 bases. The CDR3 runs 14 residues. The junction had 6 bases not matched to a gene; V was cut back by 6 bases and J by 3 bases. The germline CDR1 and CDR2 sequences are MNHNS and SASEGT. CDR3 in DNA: TGTGCCAGCAGCCGGGACAGGGCGAACTACGAGCAGTACTTC. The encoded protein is CASSRDRANYEQYF.

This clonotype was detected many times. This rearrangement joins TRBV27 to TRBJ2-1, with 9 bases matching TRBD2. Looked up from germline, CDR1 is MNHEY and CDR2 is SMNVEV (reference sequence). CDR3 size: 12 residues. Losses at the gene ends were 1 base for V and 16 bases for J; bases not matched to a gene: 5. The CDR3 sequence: CASSLLAGVQFF. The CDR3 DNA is TGTGCCAGCAGTTTATTAGCGGGAGTGCAATTCTTC.

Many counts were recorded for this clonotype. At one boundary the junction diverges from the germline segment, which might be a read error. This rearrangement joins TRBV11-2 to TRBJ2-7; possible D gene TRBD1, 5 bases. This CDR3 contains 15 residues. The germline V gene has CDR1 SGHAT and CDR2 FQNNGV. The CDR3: CASSHETVSSYEQYF. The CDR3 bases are TGCGCCAGCAGCCACGAGACAGTCAGCTCCTACGAGCAGTACTTC.

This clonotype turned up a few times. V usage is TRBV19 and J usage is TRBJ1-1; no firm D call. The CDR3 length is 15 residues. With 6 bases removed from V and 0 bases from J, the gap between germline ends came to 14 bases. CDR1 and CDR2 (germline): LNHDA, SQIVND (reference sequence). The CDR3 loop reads CASRDVQRMNTEAFF. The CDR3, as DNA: TGTGCCAGTAGGGACGTACAGCGGATGAACACTGAAGCTTTCTTT.

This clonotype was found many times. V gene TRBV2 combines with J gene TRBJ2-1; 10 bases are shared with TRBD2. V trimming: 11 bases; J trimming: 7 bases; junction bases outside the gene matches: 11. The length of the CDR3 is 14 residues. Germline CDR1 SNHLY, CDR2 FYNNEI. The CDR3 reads CAYYSGTSVNEQFF. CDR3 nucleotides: TGTGCCTACTACTCCGGGACTAGCGTGAATGAGCAGTTCTTC.

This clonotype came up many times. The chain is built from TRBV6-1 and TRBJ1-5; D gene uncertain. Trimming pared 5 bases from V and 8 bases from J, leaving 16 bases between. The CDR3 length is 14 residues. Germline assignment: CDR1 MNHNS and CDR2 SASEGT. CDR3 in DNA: TGTGCCAGCAGTATACCGGGAGACAAAGAGCCCCAGCATTTT. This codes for CASSIPGDKEPQHF.

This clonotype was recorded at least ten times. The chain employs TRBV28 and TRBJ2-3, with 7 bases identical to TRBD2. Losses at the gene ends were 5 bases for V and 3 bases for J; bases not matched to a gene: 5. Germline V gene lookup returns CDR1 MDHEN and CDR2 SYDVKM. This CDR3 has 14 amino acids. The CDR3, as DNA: TGTGCCAGCAGTAGCGGGAAGGAGACAGATACGCAGTATTTT. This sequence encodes CASSSGKETDTQYF.

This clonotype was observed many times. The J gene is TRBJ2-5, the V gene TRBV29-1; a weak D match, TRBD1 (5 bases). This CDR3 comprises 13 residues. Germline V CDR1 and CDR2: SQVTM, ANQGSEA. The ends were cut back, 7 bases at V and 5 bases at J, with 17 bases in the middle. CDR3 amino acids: CSANLGAEETQYF. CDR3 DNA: TGCAGCGCCAATTTAGGGGCAGAGGAGACCCAGTACTTC.